This is a list of T cell receptor beta chains from one sample in a study of blood T cell repertoires in COVID-19. Libraries were prepared by immunoSEQ multiplex PCR; TCRdb keeps only in-frame clonotypes and omits some of them. This table holds 150,000 or so clones, about 83% found once. Sequenced: PBMCs or T cells enriched from blood (not recorded which). Every receptor here comes from a woman between 45 and 60 years old in a cohort exposed to, infected with or recovered from COVID-19 (not recorded which). Both conserved end residues are part of each CDR3. The order of the fields is D gene, J gene, V gene, clone size, CDR3 DNA, CDR3 protein. D genes are given only for firm matches. Clone size is not always given. Where it is, it says once, few, many or a class for expanded clones.

D gene: TRBD1
J gene: TRBJ1-1
V gene: TRBV18
clone size: NA
CDR3 DNA: TGTGCCAGCTCCCCCGGGACAGGGACCGCTGAAGCTTTCTTT
CDR3 protein: CASSPGTGTAEAFF

D gene: TRBD1
J gene: TRBJ1-2
V gene: TRBV2
clone size: NA
CDR3 DNA: TGTGCCGGGGCTGAGGACAGGCCTTCGGGTGGCTACACCTTC
CDR3 protein: CAGAEDRPSGGYTF

D gene: NA
J gene: TRBJ1-5
V gene: TRBV10-3
clone size: once
CDR3 DNA: TGTGCCATCAGTGACCCGCGATATAGCAATCAGCCCCAGCATTTT
CDR3 protein: CAISDPRYSNQPQHF

D gene: NA
J gene: TRBJ2-1
V gene: TRBV7-6
clone size: NA
CDR3 DNA: TGTGCCAGCAGCTTAGGTCCGGAGCAGTTCTTC
CDR3 protein: CASSLGPEQFF

D gene: TRBD1
J gene: TRBJ2-4
V gene: TRBV18
clone size: NA
CDR3 DNA: TGTGCCAGCTCAAGTCAACAGGGGGATCTGTCCAAAAACATTCAGTACTTC
CDR3 protein: CASSSQQGDLSKNIQYF

D gene: TRBD2
J gene: TRBJ2-7
V gene: TRBV4-2
clone size: NA
CDR3 DNA: TGTGCCAGCAGCCAACAACTAGCGGGGGTTTACTACGAGCAGTACTTC
CDR3 protein: CASSQQLAGVYYEQYF

D gene: NA
J gene: TRBJ2-5
V gene: TRBV15
clone size: once
CDR3 DNA: TGTGCCACCAGCAGAGATCAGGGGACCCCGCTGGGAGAGACCCAGTACTTC
CDR3 protein: CATSRDQGTPLGETQYF

D gene: NA
J gene: TRBJ1-2
V gene: TRBV28
clone size: NA
CDR3 DNA: TGTGCCAGCAGTTTAACGGGTCCGGGGGGCAGGGACTCAATCCCCGGTGGCTACACCTTC
CDR3 protein: CASSLTGPGGRDSIPGGYTF

D gene: TRBD1
J gene: TRBJ2-5
V gene: TRBV28
clone size: NA
CDR3 DNA: TGTGCCAGCAGAAACAACAGGGGTGTGACCCAGTACTTC
CDR3 protein: CASRNNRGVTQYF

D gene: NA
J gene: TRBJ1-1
V gene: TRBV18
clone size: NA
CDR3 DNA: TGTGCCAGCTCACCACTCCTAGGGAACACTGAAGCTTTCTTT
CDR3 protein: CASSPLLGNTEAFF

D gene: NA
J gene: TRBJ1-1
V gene: TRBV10-3
clone size: NA
CDR3 DNA: TGTGCCATCAGTGAGGGGGGCTTTAGAGGTGCTTTCTTT
CDR3 protein: CAISEGGFRGAFF

D gene: NA
J gene: TRBJ1-2
V gene: TRBV4-3
clone size: NA
CDR3 DNA: TGCGCCAGCAGCCAGACGGGAAACTATGGCTACACCTTC
CDR3 protein: CASSQTGNYGYTF

D gene: NA
J gene: TRBJ2-3
V gene: TRBV21-1
clone size: NA
CDR3 DNA: TGTGCCAGCAGCAAAGGGGCTAGCGGGAGGTTGTATACGCAGTATTTT
CDR3 protein: CASSKGASGRLYTQYF